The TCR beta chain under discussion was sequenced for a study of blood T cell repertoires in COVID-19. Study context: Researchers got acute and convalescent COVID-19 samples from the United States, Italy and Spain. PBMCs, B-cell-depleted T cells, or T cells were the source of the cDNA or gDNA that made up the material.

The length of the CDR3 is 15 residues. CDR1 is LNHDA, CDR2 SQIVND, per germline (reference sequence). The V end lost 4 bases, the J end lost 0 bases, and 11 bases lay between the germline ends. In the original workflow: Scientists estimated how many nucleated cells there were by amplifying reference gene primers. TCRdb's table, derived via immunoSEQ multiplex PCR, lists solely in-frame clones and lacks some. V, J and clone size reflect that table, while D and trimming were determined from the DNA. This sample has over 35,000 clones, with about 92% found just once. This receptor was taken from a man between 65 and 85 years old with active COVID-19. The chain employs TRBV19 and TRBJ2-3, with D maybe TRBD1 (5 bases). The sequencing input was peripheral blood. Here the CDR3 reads CASSTLRQSTDTQYF. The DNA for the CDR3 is TGTGCCAGTAGTACACTCAGACAGAGCACAGATACGCAGTATTTT.